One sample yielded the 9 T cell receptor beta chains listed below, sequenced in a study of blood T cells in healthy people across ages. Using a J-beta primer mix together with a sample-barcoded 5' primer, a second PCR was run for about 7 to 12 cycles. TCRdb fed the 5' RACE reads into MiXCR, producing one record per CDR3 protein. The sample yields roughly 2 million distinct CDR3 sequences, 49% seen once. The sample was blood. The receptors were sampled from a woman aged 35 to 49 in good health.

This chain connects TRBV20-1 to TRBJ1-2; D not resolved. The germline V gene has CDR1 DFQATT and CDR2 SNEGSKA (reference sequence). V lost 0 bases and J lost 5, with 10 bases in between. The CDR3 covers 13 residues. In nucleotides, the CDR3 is TGCAGTGCTAGAGATGCGGGTCCTTATGGCTACACCTTC. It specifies CSARDAGPYGYTF.

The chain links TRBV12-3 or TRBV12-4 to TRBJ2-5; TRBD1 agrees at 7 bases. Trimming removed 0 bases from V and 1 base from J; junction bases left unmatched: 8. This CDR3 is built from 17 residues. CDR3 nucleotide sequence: TGTGCCAGCAGTTTAGCTTCTAGGACAGGAGGCCAAGAGACCCAGTACTTC. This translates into CASSLASRTGGQETQYF.

The CDR3 reads CASVPGQANTDTQYF. CDR3 DNA: TGTGCCAGCGTCCCCGGACAAGCTAACACAGATACGCAGTATTTT. The rearrangement uses TRBV7-9 and TRBJ2-3; D might be TRBD1 (5 bases). V was pared by 8 bases and J by 2 bases, with 17 bases between. This CDR3 has 15 amino acids. The germline gives CDR1 SEHNR, CDR2 FQNEAQ (reference sequence).

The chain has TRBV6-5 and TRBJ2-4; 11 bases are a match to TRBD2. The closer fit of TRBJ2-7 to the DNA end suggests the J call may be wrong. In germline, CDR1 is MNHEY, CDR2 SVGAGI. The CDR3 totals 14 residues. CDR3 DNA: TGTGCCAGCAGACTAACTAGCGGGGGATACGAGCAGTACTTC. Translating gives CASRLTSGGYEQYF.

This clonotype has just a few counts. CDR3 sequence: CSVDGMWRETQYF. The CDR3 DNA is TGCAGCGTAGATGGGATGTGGCGAGAGACCCAGTACTTC. The rearrangement links TRBV29-1 to TRBJ2-5; D is uncertain. V lost 6 bases and J 4 bases, leaving 15 bases between the germline ends. CDR3 size: 13 residues. Looked up from germline, CDR1 is SQVTM and CDR2 is ANQGSEA.

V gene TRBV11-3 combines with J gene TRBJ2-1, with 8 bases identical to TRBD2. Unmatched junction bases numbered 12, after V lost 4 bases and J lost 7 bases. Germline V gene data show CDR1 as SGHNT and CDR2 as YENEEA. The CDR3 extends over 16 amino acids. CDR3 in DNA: TGTGCCAGCAGCTCCGACCCGGGGGGGCCAAGTAATGAGCAGTTCTTC. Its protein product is CASSSDPGGPSNEQFF.

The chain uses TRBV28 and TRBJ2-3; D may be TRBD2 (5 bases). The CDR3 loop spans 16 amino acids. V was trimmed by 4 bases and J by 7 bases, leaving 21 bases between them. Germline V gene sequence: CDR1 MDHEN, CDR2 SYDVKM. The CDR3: CASSSYPGMQPHTQYF. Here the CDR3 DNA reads TGTGCCAGCAGTTCCTATCCCGGGATGCAGCCTCATACGCAGTATTTT.

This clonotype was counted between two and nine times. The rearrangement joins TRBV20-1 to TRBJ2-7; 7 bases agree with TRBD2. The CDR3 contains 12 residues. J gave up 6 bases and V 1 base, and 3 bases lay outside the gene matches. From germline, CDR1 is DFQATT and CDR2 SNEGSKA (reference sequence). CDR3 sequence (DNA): TGCAGTGCTAGAGGGGAGGGAGCCGAGCAGTACTTC. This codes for CSARGEGAEQYF.

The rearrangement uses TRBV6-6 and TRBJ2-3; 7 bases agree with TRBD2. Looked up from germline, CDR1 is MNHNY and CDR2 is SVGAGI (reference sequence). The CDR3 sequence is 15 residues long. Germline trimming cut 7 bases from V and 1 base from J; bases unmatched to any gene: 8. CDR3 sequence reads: CASTSRGGGTDTQYF. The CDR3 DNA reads TGTGCCAGCACCTCCCGCGGGGGAGGCACAGATACGCAGTATTTT.